The count of the clone carrying this T cell receptor (beta chain) is one. These data originate in a study of blood T cell repertoires in COVID-19. Looking at the study overall: Donors in the United States, Italy and Spain gave samples during acute or convalescent COVID-19. PBMCs, B-cell-depleted T cells, or T cells provided the cDNA or gDNA that made up the material.

The CDR3 contains 16 residues. V lost 4 bases and J 6 bases, leaving 22 bases between the germline ends. Looked up from germline, CDR1 is MGHDK and CDR2 is SYGVNS. In terms of age and location, participants ranged from roughly 18 to 95 years and lived in 24 US areas. Profiled with immunoSEQ multiplex PCR; TCRdb holds only in-frame clones, not every one. The sample gives under 150,000 clones, 84% of which show up once; under 7% is in the top ten. V and J are TRBV25-1 and TRBJ2-7; D is possibly TRBD1 (6 bases). Sequencing was performed on PBMCs or T cells enriched from blood (not recorded which). The sequence was obtained from a woman aged 45-65 years who had been exposed to COVID-19. The CDR3 reads CASSAITGPASREQYF. The CDR3 region has the DNA TGTGCCAGCAGTGCCATCACAGGGCCCGCTAGCCGCGAGCAGTACTTC.